The 27 T cell receptor beta chains reported below all come from one sample, sequenced in a study of T cells in Graves' hyperthyroidism and ophthalmopathy. The investigators amplified TCR beta CDR3 regions from RNA transcripts. Researchers ran a first-round RT-PCR on the TCR CDR3 using the HTBI primer set. TCRdb used MiXCR to reprocess the multiplex PCR reads, holding one entry per CDR3 protein. The sample contains some 650,000 distinct CDR3 sequences, roughly 15% of which appear only once. Sequencing was done on a sample of blood. Source of these receptors: a woman aged 35 to 49 with Graves' ophthalmopathy.

This clonotype was found many times. The chain joins TRBV6-1 to TRBJ1-1; D call uncertain. Germline CDR1 MNHNS, CDR2 SASEGT. CDR3 size: 12 residues. Trimming removed 10 bases from V and 1 base from J, with 10 bases in between. The CDR3 reads CATRRTNTEAFF. The CDR3 nucleotides read TGTGCCACCCGACGGACGAACACTGAAGCTTTCTTT.

This clonotype occurred many times. The chain couples TRBV18 to TRBJ1-4; TRBD1 aligns across 7 bases. Looked up from germline, CDR1 is KGHSH and CDR2 is LQKENI. The CDR3 has 15 residues. Germline trimming cut 6 bases from V and 7 bases from J; bases unmatched to any gene: 11. CDR3 loop: CASSRTGAKGEKLFF. In nucleotides, the CDR3 is TGTGCCAGCTCTCGAACAGGGGCGAAAGGTGAAAAACTGTTTTTT.

The gene calls are TRBV9 and TRBJ2-1; maybe TRBD2 (6 bases). V lost 1 base, J lost 6 bases, and 11 bases lay in between. The CDR3 spans 14 residues. The germline CDR1 and CDR2 sequences are SGDLS and YYNGEE. This chain's CDR3 is CASSVSLAPNEQFF. The CDR3, as DNA: TGTGCCAGCAGCGTAAGCCTAGCGCCCAATGAGCAGTTCTTC.

In its sample, this clonotype was seen many times. The chain couples TRBV30 to TRBJ2-1; weak D call: TRBD2 (6 bases). The germline V gene encodes CDR1 GTSNPN and CDR2 SVGIG (reference sequence). CDR3 length: 12 amino acids. Trimming took 0 bases from V and 11 from J, leaving 11 bases between them. The CDR3: CAWSVGREKQFF. The CDR3 DNA is TGTGCCTGGAGTGTGGGGCGGGAAAAGCAGTTCTTC.

The V call is TRBV7-8, the J call TRBJ2-1, with 13 positions matching TRBD2. Trimming at V came to 2 bases and at J to 9 bases, leaving 4 bases not matched to a gene. The CDR3 consists of 15 residues. Germline CDR1 SGHVS, CDR2 FQNEAQ. In nucleotides, the CDR3 is TGTGCCAGCAGCTTACTGACTAGCGGGAGGTCTGAGCAGTTCTTC. It encodes CASSLLTSGRSEQFF.

This clonotype was seen at least ten times. For the CDR3, the DNA is TGTGCCAGCAGCCTCCGGTGGAGCAGGTCCTATAATTCACCCCTCCACTTT. Its protein product is CASSLRWSRSYNSPLHF. The chain has TRBV7-3 and TRBJ1-6, with D hard to call. The V end lost 5 bases, the J end lost 1 base, and 15 bases lay between the germline ends. CDR3 length: 17 residues. The germline V gene encodes CDR1 SGHTA and CDR2 FQGTGA.

The rearrangement uses TRBV7-3 and TRBJ2-3; possibly TRBD1 for D (7 bases). V was trimmed by 5 bases and J by 8 bases, leaving 20 bases between them. The CDR3 runs to 15 residues. Germline V lookup: CDR1 SGHTA, CDR2 FQGTGA. CDR3 amino acids: CASSLARDQGGTQYF. As DNA, the CDR3 is TGTGCCAGCAGCCTGGCGAGGGACCAGGGGGGTACGCAGTATTTT.

The table lists this clonotype with many counts. The CDR3 loop reads CASRSGTGVGQPQHF. The CDR3 region has the DNA TGTGCCAGCAGATCCGGGACAGGGGTAGGTCAGCCCCAGCATTTT. The genes are TRBV12-3 or TRBV12-4 and TRBJ1-5; TRBD1 matches at 10 bases. CDR3 length equals 15 residues. V lost 6 bases to trimming and J lost 6 bases; unmatched junction nucleotides: 8.

This clonotype was counted many times. The chain joins TRBV27 to TRBJ2-1; 7 bases map to TRBD1. CDR1 and CDR2 from the germline V gene are MNHEY and SMNVEV (reference sequence). CDR3 length equals 14 residues. The V segment lost 5 bases and the J segment 5 bases; nucleotides outside the gene matches: 6. CDR3 sequence (DNA): TGTGCCAGCAGTCTAACAGGGGACAACAATGAGCAGTTCTTC. Amino acid sequence: CASSLTGDNNEQFF.

This clonotype was detected only a few times. V is TRBV6-1 and J is TRBJ2-5; possibly TRBD1 for D (6 bases). Trimming removed 5 bases at V and 4 bases at J, with 11 bases between. This CDR3 spans 13 amino acids. Germline assignment: CDR1 MNHNS and CDR2 SASEGT. The CDR3 DNA sequence: TGTGCCAGCAGTCACAGGGCGGGAGAGACCCAGTACTTC. Its translation: CASSHRAGETQYF.

The sample holds a few counts of this clonotype. This chain uses TRBV2 with TRBJ1-1; 8 bases agree with TRBD1. V shed 10 bases and J 4 bases; nucleotides not matched to a gene: 5. Per germline, CDR1 SNHLY and CDR2 FYNNEI. The CDR3 is 12 residues long. This chain's CDR3 is CATTRGPTEAFF. As DNA, the CDR3 is TGTGCCACTACCAGGGGGCCCACTGAAGCTTTCTTT.

This clonotype has at least ten counts. The chain couples TRBV11-2 to TRBJ1-1; D may be TRBD1 (6 bases). V was cut by 5 bases and J by 6 bases, with 22 bases left in between. CDR1 is SGHAT, CDR2 FQNNGV, per germline. The CDR3 is 16 amino acids. CDR3 in amino acids: CASSPESTGLRAEAFF. CDR3 nucleotides: TGTGCCAGCAGCCCCGAGAGTACAGGGCTGAGGGCTGAAGCTTTCTTT.

This clonotype came up many times. This chain uses TRBV30 with TRBJ1-4, with a possible D match to TRBD1 (5 bases). Germline V lookup: CDR1 GTSNPN, CDR2 SVGIG (reference sequence). V was pared by 0 bases and J by 2 bases, with 10 bases between. This CDR3 region has 15 residues. CDR3 sequence reads: CAWSVLAGTNEKLFF. As DNA, the CDR3 is TGTGCCTGGAGTGTACTGGCAGGGACTAATGAAAAACTGTTTTTT. The variable domain in full, with the rest retrieved from reference TRBV30 and TRBJ1-4, is SQTIHQWPATLVQPVGSPLSLECTVEGTSNPNLYWYRQAAGRGLQLLFYSVGIGQISSEVPQNLSASRPQDRQFILSSKKLLLSDSGFYLCAWSVLAGTNEKLFFGSGTQLSVL.

This clonotype has a handful of counts. CDR3 sequence (DNA): TGTGCCAGCAGCCACTTGGGGTTGGGCACTGAAGCTTTCTTT. As protein: CASSHLGLGTEAFF. The chain couples TRBV6-1 to TRBJ1-1; D not certain. Between the trimmed V and J ends, which lost 6 bases and 4 bases, there was a span of 15 bases. The germline CDR1 and CDR2 sequences are MNHNS and SASEGT. The CDR3 spans 14 residues.

This clonotype was counted at least ten times. The rearrangement uses TRBV20-1 and TRBJ2-7; TRBD2 aligns across 15 bases. Trimming at V came to 3 bases and at J to 0 bases, leaving 6 bases not matched to a gene. The CDR3 covers 17 residues. Germline V CDR1 and CDR2: DFQATT, SNEGSKA (reference sequence). CDR3 region: CSARGLAGGTISYEQYF. For the CDR3, the DNA is TGCAGTGCTAGGGGACTAGCGGGAGGCACGATCTCCTACGAGCAGTACTTC.

The chain's CDR3 is CSASGSGAYEQYF. CDR3 nucleotide sequence: TGCAGTGCTAGCGGTAGCGGGGCCTACGAGCAGTACTTC. The chain is built from TRBV20-1 and TRBJ2-7, with TRBD2 matching 8 bases. Trimming cost V 3 bases and J 2 bases; bases outside gene matches: 3. This CDR3 has 13 residues. Germline V gene lookup returns CDR1 DFQATT and CDR2 SNEGSKA (reference sequence).

This clonotype has ten or more counts. V is TRBV3-1 and J is TRBJ2-1, with TRBD2 as a possible D gene (6 bases). V gave up 0 bases and J gave up 6 bases, with 15 bases separating them. The CDR3 is 16 amino acids. CDR1 and CDR2 from the germline V gene are LGHDT and YNNKEL (reference sequence). Here the CDR3 reads CASSQDWGEIGNEQFF. CDR3 in DNA: TGTGCCAGCAGCCAAGATTGGGGGGAGATCGGCAATGAGCAGTTCTTC.

Only a few counts were recorded for this clonotype. The V and J genes are TRBV6-1 and TRBJ2-2, with TRBD1 as a possible D gene (5 bases). From germline, CDR1 is MNHNS and CDR2 SASEGT. V lost 6 bases to trimming and J lost 8 bases, with 10 bases between them. The CDR3 has 12 amino acids. Here the CDR3 reads CASRHGAGELFF. In nucleotides, the CDR3 is TGTGCCAGCAGGCATGGGGCGGGGGAGCTGTTTTTT.

This clonotype was seen a few times. DNA for the CDR3: TGTGCCTCGATTTGGCGGGGGGTCTTCAACTATGGCTACACCTTC. Translating gives CASIWRGVFNYGYTF. V and J are TRBV30 and TRBJ1-2; perhaps TRBD1 as D (5 bases). Germline V CDR1 and CDR2: GTSNPN, SVGIG (reference sequence). Trimming left V 7 bases short and J 2 bases short, with 20 bases between. This CDR3 region has 15 residues.

Comment on this clonotype: A much larger clone sits a single nucleotide away, making a read error possible. The V call is TRBV28, the J call TRBJ2-5, with a weak D call TRBD2 (6 bases). In germline, CDR1 is MDHEN, CDR2 SYDVKM. Trimming removed 3 bases from V and 7 bases from J, with 24 bases in between. The CDR3 runs to 17 residues. CDR3 bases: TGTGCCAGCAGTTTCATCTTGGGCGTCGGAGGGATGGGGACCCAGTACTTC. Translation gives CASSFILGVGGMGTQYF.

To note about this clonotype: A junction end diverges from the germline sequence, so it may reflect a read error. The V and J genes are TRBV24-1 and TRBJ2-1; 8 nucleotides match TRBD2. The CDR3 extends over 16 amino acids. In germline, CDR1 is KGHDR, CDR2 SFDVKD. The CDR3 loop reads CATGDPGREGWNEQFF. Written as DNA, the CDR3 is TGTGCCACCGGTGACCCCGGGAGGGAAGGTTGGAATGAGCAGTTCTTC.

This clonotype appeared a few times. The chain carries TRBV7-9 and TRBJ1-4; no definite D call. V lost 4 bases and J 5 bases, leaving 17 bases between the germline ends. CDR1 is SEHNR, CDR2 FQNEAQ, per germline (reference sequence). The CDR3 totals 16 residues. CDR3 in amino acids: CASSSGLETRNEKLFF. CDR3 nucleotides: TGTGCCAGCAGCTCGGGGTTGGAGACCAGGAATGAAAAACTGTTTTTT.

In its sample, this clonotype was seen a few times. The chain has TRBV10-2 and TRBJ1-6, with a tentative D call TRBD1 (5 bases). V shed 0 bases and J shed 10 bases, with 10 bases lying between them. Germline CDR1 is WSHSY and CDR2 is SAAADI. The CDR3 spans 14 residues. The CDR3 nucleotides are TGCGCCAGCAGTGAGTCGGGGCGTGGCTCACCCCTCCACTTT. It encodes CASSESGRGSPLHF.

This clonotype was recorded many times. V is TRBV11-2 and J is TRBJ2-7, with D perhaps matching TRBD1 or TRBD2 (5 bases each). CDR1 is SGHAT, CDR2 FQNNGV, per germline. V dropped 1 base and J dropped 2 bases, with 15 bases sitting between them. The CDR3 is 16 residues long. CDR3 in amino acids: CASSLGDARQAYEQYF. CDR3 nucleotide sequence: TGTGCCAGCAGCTTAGGGGACGCCAGACAAGCCTACGAGCAGTACTTC.

The chain combines TRBV6-2 or TRBV6-3 with TRBJ1-5, with a weak D call TRBD1 (5 bases). The CDR3 sequence is 13 residues long. Trimming removed 6 bases at V and 4 bases at J, with 10 bases between. Germline V lookup: CDR1 MNHEY, CDR2 SVGEGT. CDR3 in amino acids: CASSQTGNQPQHF. The CDR3 nucleotides are TGTGCCAGCAGCCAAACAGGAAATCAGCCCCAGCATTTT.

In its sample, this clonotype was seen a few times. The chain combines TRBV9 with TRBJ1-5; 7 nucleotides line up with TRBD1. V lost 4 bases to trimming and J lost 2 bases; unmatched junction nucleotides: 6. CDR3 length: 15 amino acids. Per the germline V gene, CDR1 is SGDLS and CDR2 is YYNGEE. CDR3 sequence: CASSKDRDGNQPQHF. In DNA form, the CDR3 reads TGTGCCAGCAGCAAAGACAGGGATGGCAATCAGCCCCAGCATTTT.

The chain employs TRBV3-1 and TRBJ2-3, with 7 bases fitting TRBD2. Germline-derived CDR1 and CDR2 are LGHDT and YNNKEL (reference sequence). V shed 1 base, J shed 0 bases, and the junction held 4 bases outside the gene matches. The CDR3 totals 16 residues. The CDR3 protein is CASSQVHSGSTDTQYF. Here the CDR3 DNA reads TGTGCCAGCAGCCAAGTACATAGCGGGAGCACAGATACGCAGTATTTT.